The 24 T cell receptor beta chains below were found in one sample sequenced in a study of shared clonotypes between healthy human individuals. TCRdb's table, derived via immunoSEQ multiplex PCR, lists solely in-frame clones and lacks some. The sample lists around 2,000,000 clones, 90% to 95% seen once, with 0.13% in the top ten. Input material: naive CD4+ T cells sorted from blood. The subset: CD45RA+ positively selected. The receptors originated from a man aged 18 to 30 in good health.

The rearrangement uses TRBV7-2 and TRBJ1-2, with TRBD1 as a possible D gene (6 bases). Germline V gives CDR1 SGHTA, CDR2 FQGNSA. Trimming took 5 bases from V and 7 from J, leaving 20 bases between them. The CDR3 runs to 15 residues. CDR3 residues: CASSLPGALSGGYTF. The CDR3 region has the DNA TGTGCCAGCAGCCTCCCGGGGGCACTGAGTGGTGGCTACACCTTC.

The chain employs TRBV11-1 and TRBJ1-5; 11 bases agree with TRBD1. The CDR3 has 18 amino acids. V was pared by 1 base and J by 0 bases, with 5 bases of the junction left unmatched. Germline V gene sequence: CDR1 SGHAT, CDR2 FQDESV (reference sequence). Here the CDR3 DNA reads TGTGCCAGCAGCTTAGAGGGACAGGGGGATTATAGCAATCAGCCCCAGCATTTT. This sequence encodes CASSLEGQGDYSNQPQHF.

This chain joins TRBV27 and TRBJ1-2; D not resolved. The germline V and J ends were trimmed by 2 bases and 4 bases, with 8 bases remaining between them. This CDR3 has 13 residues. Germline V lookup: CDR1 MNHEY, CDR2 SMNVEV (reference sequence). The CDR3 DNA reads TGTGCCAGCAGTTTAACGACCGGCTATGGCTACACCTTC. This gives the protein CASSLTTGYGYTF.

The V and J genes are TRBV19 and TRBJ1-2; D gene uncertain. The CDR3 is made up of 13 amino acids. Trimming cost V 9 bases and J 4 bases, with 15 bases left between them. Germline V CDR1 and CDR2: LNHDA, SQIVND (reference sequence). CDR3 region: CASKRGTSYGYTF. CDR3 coding DNA: TGTGCCAGCAAGCGGGGAACTAGCTATGGCTACACCTTC.

The chain carries TRBV28 and TRBJ2-2; tentative D call: TRBD1 (6 bases). The germline gives CDR1 MDHEN, CDR2 SYDVKM. V was clipped by 3 bases and J by 2 bases, with 13 bases between them. CDR3 length equals 16 residues. CDR3 residues: CASSFGGGYNTGELFF. As DNA, the CDR3 is TGTGCCAGCAGTTTTGGGGGCGGGTATAACACCGGGGAGCTGTTTTTT.

V and J are TRBV19 and TRBJ1-6; D may be TRBD1 (6 bases). Germline V gene data show CDR1 as LNHDA and CDR2 as SQIVND (reference sequence). V was pared by 7 bases and J by 9 bases, with 10 bases between. This CDR3 contains 12 residues. The CDR3 DNA follows: TGTGCCAGTACACAGGGAAGTTCACCCCTCCACTTT. This gives the protein CASTQGSSPLHF.

The chain joins TRBV5-1 to TRBJ1-3, with D unresolved. Germline values: CDR1 SGHRS, CDR2 YFSETQ. V shed 4 bases and J shed 2 bases, with 10 bases lying between them. The CDR3 runs to 14 residues. This CDR3 reads CASSVTYTGNTIYF. For the CDR3, the DNA is TGCGCCAGCAGCGTTACGTACACTGGAAACACCATATATTTT.

The chain carries TRBV9 and TRBJ2-3; D remains unclear. The V end lost 4 bases, the J end lost 4 bases, and 13 bases lay between the germline ends. The CDR3 consists of 14 residues. Germline V gene lookup returns CDR1 SGDLS and CDR2 YYNGEE. In DNA form, the CDR3 reads TGTGCCAGCAGCCCCCGGGTCGCGCCAGATACGCAGTATTTT. Translating gives CASSPRVAPDTQYF.

The chain recombines TRBV27 with TRBJ1-6; 12 positions match TRBD1. The CDR3 is made up of 16 amino acids. V dropped 2 bases and J dropped 6; count of bases not matched to a gene: 2. Germline V CDR1 and CDR2: MNHEY, SMNVEV (reference sequence). CDR3 amino acids: CASSLEGQGANSPLHF. CDR3 coding DNA: TGTGCCAGCAGTTTAGAGGGACAGGGGGCTAATTCACCCCTCCACTTT.

This chain joins TRBV7-3 and TRBJ1-5; D gene uncertain. CDR3 length: 13 residues. With 5 bases removed from V and 6 bases from J, the gap between germline ends came to 11 bases. Looked up from germline, CDR1 is SGHTA and CDR2 is FQGTGA. In DNA, the CDR3 is TGTGCCAGCAGCGGGATAGCGCGTCAGCCCCAGCATTTT. Translation gives CASSGIARQPQHF. Full variable domain (rest looked up from reference TRBV7-3 and TRBJ1-5): GAGVSQTPSNKVTEKGKYVELRCDPISGHTALYWYRQSLGQGPEFLIYFQGTGAADDSGLPNDRFFAVRPEGSVSTLKIQRTERGDSAVYLCASSGIARQPQHFGDGTRLSIL.

CDR3 bases: TGTGCCAGCAGTGAAGAGGCGGGGGCCTATGGCTACACCTTC. Protein: CASSEEAGAYGYTF. The V gene is TRBV2, the J gene TRBJ1-2; D is perhaps TRBD1 (6 bases). The CDR3 sequence is 14 residues long. V dropped 1 base and J dropped 4 bases, with 10 bases sitting between them. Germline CDR1 and CDR2: SNHLY and FYNNEI.

The V and J genes are TRBV6-6 and TRBJ1-1, with D perhaps matching TRBD1 (5 bases). The CDR3 runs 13 residues. The germline V gene encodes CDR1 MNHNY and CDR2 SVGAGI (reference sequence). Between the trimmed V and J ends, which lost 6 bases and 0 bases, there was a span of 8 bases. CDR3 sequence reads: CASSETVNTEAFF. The CDR3, as DNA: TGTGCCAGCAGCGAGACAGTGAACACTGAAGCTTTCTTT.

The rearrangement uses TRBV5-1 and TRBJ2-3; TRBD2 aligns across 13 bases. After removal of 6 bases from V and 2 bases from J, the junction contained 6 bases not matched to a gene. Germline values: CDR1 SGHRS, CDR2 YFSETQ. The CDR3 runs 16 residues. The CDR3 here is CASTTSGGIVTDTQYF. CDR3 DNA sequence: TGCGCCAGCACGACTAGCGGGGGGATTGTCACAGATACGCAGTATTTT.

The genes are TRBV28 and TRBJ1-3, with 9 nucleotides matching TRBD1. V was pared by 6 bases and J by 0 bases, with 6 bases of the junction left unmatched. Germline V gene sequence: CDR1 MDHEN, CDR2 SYDVKM. This CDR3 has 16 residues. The CDR3 DNA sequence: TGTGCCAGCAGAATAGACAGGGGGTTCTCTGGAAACACCATATATTTT. It codes for CASRIDRGFSGNTIYF.

The gene calls are TRBV18 and TRBJ2-7, with 9 positions matching TRBD1. V shed 8 bases, J shed 5 bases, and the junction held 10 bases outside the gene matches. Per germline, CDR1 KGHSH and CDR2 LQKENI. The CDR3 extends over 14 amino acids. The CDR3 bases are TGTGCCAGCCGTCCCGGGACAGGGAACCACGAGCAGTACTTC. Its translation is CASRPGTGNHEQYF.

The chain recombines TRBV11-2 with TRBJ1-2; tentatively, D is TRBD1 (5 bases). V lost 6 bases, J lost 7 bases, and 15 bases lay in between. Germline CDR1 reads SGHAT; CDR2 reads FQNNGV. There are 13 residues in the CDR3. The CDR3: CASSSWQGVGYTF. The CDR3 region has the DNA TGTGCCAGCAGTTCCTGGCAAGGGGTTGGCTACACCTTC. Based on the CDR3 plus reference TRBV11-2 and TRBJ1-2, the full variable domain is EAGVAQSPRYKIIEKRQSVAFWCNPISGHATLYWYQQILGQGPKLLIQFQNNGVVDDSQLPKDRFSAERLKGVDSTLKIQPAKLEDSAVYLCASSSWQGVGYTFGSGTRLTVV.

The chain is built from TRBV29-1 and TRBJ1-1; D gene ambiguous. There are 11 residues in the CDR3. From germline, CDR1 is SQVTM and CDR2 ANQGSEA. Trimming left V 7 bases short and J 2 bases short, with 8 bases between. The CDR3: CSGMENTEAFF. CDR3 DNA sequence: TGCAGCGGGATGGAAAACACTGAAGCTTTCTTT.

The rearrangement links TRBV27 to TRBJ2-7; 9 bases align to TRBD1. After removal of 4 bases from V and 6 bases from J, the junction contained 7 bases not matched to a gene. The CDR3 consists of 14 residues. The germline V gene encodes CDR1 MNHEY and CDR2 SMNVEV (reference sequence). The DNA for the CDR3 is TGTGCCAGCAGTTCGACAGGGGGGGCGTTCGAGCAGTACTTC. It yields the protein CASSSTGGAFEQYF.

This clone was recorded only once. The chain employs TRBV5-1 and TRBJ1-3, with D hard to call. CDR1 and CDR2 from the germline V gene are SGHRS and YFSETQ. V was clipped by 4 bases and J by 0 bases, with 11 bases between them. The CDR3 is made up of 15 amino acids. The CDR3: CASSARQSSGNTIYF. CDR3 in DNA: TGCGCCAGCAGCGCGCGGCAGTCCTCTGGAAACACCATATATTTT.

This clone came up once. The J gene is TRBJ1-6, the V gene TRBV30; D might be TRBD1 (6 bases). Germline CDR1 GTSNPN, CDR2 SVGIG (reference sequence). V lost 5 bases to trimming and J lost 9 bases, with 14 bases between them. This CDR3 is built from 13 residues. The CDR3 loop is CAWRTVFGSPLHF. The CDR3 DNA sequence: TGTGCCTGGCGGACAGTATTCGGTTCACCCCTCCACTTT.

Turning to this clone: Other DNA sequences within the sample encode an identical CDR3. This chain joins TRBV5-4 and TRBJ2-5, with 7 bases that match TRBD1. Trimming cost V 3 bases and J 4 bases; bases outside gene matches: 3. The CDR3 has 13 residues. The germline CDR1 and CDR2 sequences are SGHNT and YYREEE (reference sequence). CDR3 DNA sequence: TGTGCCAGCAGCTCGACAGGGAGAGAGACCCAGTACTTC. This codes for CASSSTGRETQYF.

V is TRBV12-2 and J is TRBJ1-1. TRBV12-2 constitutes a pseudogene. The CDR3 has 15 residues. CDR3 region: CASRHLGGMNTEAFF. The CDR3 DNA is TGTGCAAGTCGTCACCTGGGAGGCATGAACACTGAAGCTTTCTTT.

The CDR3 loop reads CASRTSGGVPKNTEAFF. The CDR3 region has the DNA TGTGCCAGCAGGACATCCGGGGGGGTCCCAAAGAACACTGAAGCTTTCTTT. This chain uses TRBV6-4 with TRBJ1-1, with D possibly matching TRBD1 (5 bases). The germline V and J ends were trimmed by 6 bases and 1 base, with 21 bases remaining between them. This CDR3 comprises 17 residues. Germline CDR1 and CDR2: MRHNA and SNTAGT.

J is TRBJ2-3 and V is TRBV6-1; D remains unclear. The CDR3 spans 16 residues. Trimming stripped 2 bases from V and 0 bases from J, with 12 bases between. Germline CDR1 MNHNS, CDR2 SASEGT. CDR3 protein: CASSEHFRGSTDTQYF. The CDR3 coding sequence is TGTGCCAGCAGTGAACATTTCCGCGGAAGCACAGATACGCAGTATTTT.